Following are 32 T cell receptor beta chains from one sample sequenced in a study of CD8 T cells in ankylosing spondylitis. Each CDR3 protein is one row after TCRdb ran MiXCR on the 5' RACE reads. Found here are around 890,000 distinct CDR3 sequences, 12% of them singletons; the top ten hold less than 0.65%. Whole-study findings and limits: Characteristic, it appeared, of ankylosing spondylitis blood was a TCR beta motif of about eight highly homologous variants.

The antigens for these receptors are not known. Sample: blood, either unsorted or a sorted T cell fraction (not recorded which). The receptors stem from a male donor with ankylosing spondylitis.

This chain uses TRBV28 with TRBJ2-1; D perhaps matches TRBD2 (6 bases). The V end lost 7 bases, the J end lost 6 bases, and 19 bases lay between the germline ends. CDR1 MDHEN and CDR2 SYDVKM come from the germline V gene. This CDR3 is 15 amino acids long. The CDR3 bases are TGTGCCAGCACAAAAAGACTAGTAAGGTCCAATGAGCAGTTCTTC. This translates into CASTKRLVRSNEQFF.

This clonotype has only a few counts. The V gene is TRBV10-3, the J gene TRBJ2-7, with 9 positions matching TRBD1. The junction had 8 bases not matched to a gene; V was cut back by 7 bases and J by 4 bases. The CDR3 sequence is 14 residues long. Germline V gene data show CDR1 as ENHRY and CDR2 as SYGVKD. The chain's CDR3 is CAIKTGGGRYEQYF. CDR3 DNA sequence: TGTGCCATCAAAACAGGGGGCGGTCGATACGAGCAGTACTTC.

This clonotype has just a few counts. The V and J genes are TRBV12-3 or TRBV12-4 and TRBJ2-1, with TRBD2 matching 10 bases. This CDR3 comprises 14 residues. The ends lost 4 bases at V and 6 bases at J; junction bases unmatched: 3. CDR3: CASSWGLASNEQFF. DNA of the CDR3: TGTGCCAGCAGTTGGGGACTAGCGAGCAATGAGCAGTTCTTC.

This clonotype was seen a handful of times. The J gene is TRBJ1-1, the V gene TRBV27; possible D gene TRBD1, 5 bases. The CDR3 is 16 amino acids. Germline V gives CDR1 MNHEY, CDR2 SMNVEV (reference sequence). V dropped 5 bases and J dropped 1 base, with 17 bases sitting between them. CDR3 protein: CASSASGGNRNTEAFF. In nucleotides, the CDR3 is TGTGCCAGCAGTGCCAGCGGGGGGAATCGGAACACTGAAGCTTTCTTT.

At least ten counts were recorded for this clonotype. CDR3 loop: CSARDMAASSYNEQFF. CDR3 sequence (DNA): TGCAGTGCTAGAGATATGGCGGCGAGCTCCTACAATGAGCAGTTCTTC. The J gene is TRBJ2-1, the V gene TRBV20-1; D is ambiguous. The CDR3 contains 16 residues. Germline-derived CDR1 and CDR2 are DFQATT and SNEGSKA (reference sequence). The V and J ends lost 0 bases and 0 bases respectively, with 12 bases between them.

V usage is TRBV20-1 and J usage is TRBJ2-5; no definite D call. The CDR3 has 13 residues. Per germline, CDR1 DFQATT and CDR2 SNEGSKA (reference sequence). V was shortened by 1 base and J by 3 bases, with 9 bases between the two germline ends. The CDR3 spells CSARVSGEETQYF. As DNA, the CDR3 is TGCAGTGCTAGAGTATCCGGAGAAGAGACCCAGTACTTC.

This clonotype occurred a few times. This sequence joins TRBV9 and TRBJ2-1; TRBD2 matches at 8 bases. Germline V gene sequence: CDR1 SGDLS, CDR2 YYNGEE. This CDR3 spans 16 amino acids. Unmatched junction bases numbered 11, after V lost 3 bases and J lost 6 bases. The CDR3 DNA sequence: TGTGCCAGCAGCGCACGCGGGGGGAGAAATGGCAATGAGCAGTTCTTC. Translated, it gives CASSARGGRNGNEQFF.

The chain combines TRBV29-1 with TRBJ2-1, with D perhaps matching TRBD2 (7 bases). Trimming pared 7 bases from V and 4 bases from J, leaving 14 bases between. The CDR3 is made up of 13 amino acids. CDR1 is SQVTM and CDR2 is ANQGSEA in the germline V gene. The CDR3: CSGGGLAYNEQFF. DNA for the CDR3: TGCAGCGGGGGGGGGCTGGCGTACAATGAGCAGTTCTTC.

This clonotype turned up a few times. The chain carries TRBV5-1 and TRBJ2-1, with 7 nucleotides matching TRBD2. CDR1 and CDR2 from the germline V gene are SGHRS and YFSETQ. This CDR3 is built from 16 residues. J lost 6 bases, V lost 0 bases, and 9 bases had no gene match. In DNA form, the CDR3 reads TGCGCCAGCAGCTTGGCCGGGGGAGGGGTAGGCAATGAGCAGTTCTTC. Its translation: CASSLAGGGVGNEQFF.

This clonotype was detected a few times. This chain links TRBV2 with TRBJ2-4; tentatively, D is TRBD1 (5 bases). The CDR3 runs to 11 residues. V gave up 5 bases and J gave up 6 bases, with 5 bases separating them. Germline CDR1 is SNHLY and CDR2 is FYNNEI. The CDR3 here is CASSQGNIQYF. CDR3 DNA: TGTGCCAGCAGTCAGGGAAACATTCAGTACTTC.

The table lists this clonotype with a few counts. The chain links TRBV20-1 to TRBJ1-5; D uncertain. CDR1 is DFQATT, CDR2 SNEGSKA, per germline (reference sequence). CDR3 length equals 12 residues. With 3 bases removed from V and 7 bases from J, the gap between germline ends came to 10 bases. The CDR3 here is CSASDSFQPQHF. As DNA, the CDR3 is TGCAGTGCTAGCGATAGTTTCCAGCCCCAGCATTTT.

This clonotype was counted a few times. The J gene is TRBJ2-6, the V gene TRBV6-5, with D perhaps TRBD1 or TRBD2 (6 bases each). The CDR3 is 16 residues long. Between the trimmed V and J ends, which lost 4 bases and 1 base, there was a span of 11 bases. Per the germline V gene, CDR1 is MNHEY and CDR2 is SVGAGI. This chain's CDR3 is CASSFTGASGANVLTF. The CDR3 DNA is TGTGCCAGCAGTTTCACGGGGGCGTCTGGGGCCAACGTCCTGACTTTC.

The chain has TRBV7-2 and TRBJ2-7; 7 positions match TRBD1. Germline V gives CDR1 SGHTA, CDR2 FQGNSA. V lost 7 bases to trimming and J lost 5 bases; unmatched junction nucleotides: 8. The CDR3 covers 13 residues. CDR3 region: CASTRQGTHEQYF. CDR3 sequence (DNA): TGTGCCAGCACTCGACAGGGTACCCACGAGCAGTACTTC.

J is TRBJ2-1 and V is TRBV28; the match to TRBD2 covers 11 bases. The germline gives CDR1 MDHEN, CDR2 SYDVKM. The CDR3 covers 18 residues. Trimming removed 4 bases from V and 0 bases from J; junction bases left unmatched: 8. CDR3 in amino acids: CASSSGPTSGSSYNEQFF. In DNA, the CDR3 is TGTGCCAGCAGTTCCGGACCTACTAGCGGGAGCTCCTACAATGAGCAGTTCTTC.

This CDR3 is CASNSLAGTTDTQYF. The CDR3 bases are TGTGCCAGCAACTCTCTAGCGGGGACCACAGATACGCAGTATTTT. The chain is built from TRBV7-2 and TRBJ2-3; TRBD2 matches 9 bases. The germline CDR1 and CDR2 sequences are SGHTA and FQGNSA. The CDR3 covers 15 residues. V gave up 7 bases and J gave up 2 bases; unmatched junction bases: 7.

This clonotype was counted between two and nine times. The chain carries TRBV20-1 and TRBJ2-7; maybe TRBD2 (5 bases). Germline V gene data show CDR1 as DFQATT and CDR2 as SNEGSKA (reference sequence). The CDR3 has 12 residues. V was cut by 8 bases and J by 0 bases, with 11 bases left in between. In DNA, the CDR3 is TGCAGTCCGAACGCGGGCTCCTACGAGCAGTACTTC. As protein: CSPNAGSYEQYF.

The CDR3 protein is CASSPGSATEQYF. CDR3 coding DNA: TGTGCCAGCAGTCCCGGGTCTGCCACCGAGCAGTACTTC. The rearrangement uses TRBV3-1 and TRBJ2-7; unclear D gene. Germline assignment: CDR1 LGHDT and CDR2 YNNKEL (reference sequence). Trimming removed 6 bases from V and 6 bases from J, with 15 bases in between. This CDR3 comprises 13 residues.

The chain has TRBV20-1 and TRBJ2-1, with TRBD2 identical over 9 bases. The ends lost 0 bases at V and 3 bases at J; junction bases unmatched: 3. CDR1 is DFQATT, CDR2 SNEGSKA, per germline (reference sequence). This CDR3 has 15 amino acids. As DNA, the CDR3 is TGCAGTGCTAGAGATAGCGGGAGTTACTACAATGAGCAGTTCTTC. Translating gives CSARDSGSYYNEQFF.

The genes are TRBV20-1 and TRBJ1-5, with unresolved D. The germline V and J ends were trimmed by 2 bases and 2 bases, with 16 bases remaining between them. Germline CDR1 and CDR2: DFQATT and SNEGSKA (reference sequence). The CDR3 has 16 amino acids. The CDR3 is CSARRSGGRGNQPQHF. The CDR3 bases are TGCAGTGCTAGACGATCGGGAGGGCGCGGCAATCAGCCCCAGCATTTT.

This clonotype was picked up many times. The DNA of the CDR3 is TGTGCCAGCAGTAAGCCGGGACAGTCCTACGAGCAGTACTTC. Its translation: CASSKPGQSYEQYF. The rearrangement links TRBV6-2 or TRBV6-3 to TRBJ2-7; 7 bases line up with TRBD1. The CDR3 runs to 14 residues. V lost 5 bases, J lost 1 base, and 5 bases stayed unmatched. Germline V gene lookup returns CDR1 MNHEY and CDR2 SVGEGT.

Only a few counts were recorded for this clonotype. The chain uses TRBV6-5 and TRBJ1-2; no reliable D call. The CDR3 consists of 14 residues. The V gene lost 0 bases and the J gene lost 2 bases, with 7 bases spanning the gap. CDR1 is MNHEY, CDR2 SVGAGI, per germline. The CDR3 DNA is TGTGCCAGCAGTTACTCCGTCAGAAACTATGGCTACACCTTC. Encoded protein: CASSYSVRNYGYTF.

The chain is built from TRBV20-1 and TRBJ1-4; D call uncertain. Trimming took 0 bases from V and 7 from J, leaving 12 bases between them. Per the germline V gene, CDR1 is DFQATT and CDR2 is SNEGSKA (reference sequence). The length of the CDR3 is 14 residues. CDR3 amino acids: CSARDSVWGEKLFF. In DNA form, the CDR3 reads TGCAGTGCTAGAGATAGCGTCTGGGGTGAAAAACTGTTTTTT.

This clonotype was picked up many times. CDR3 DNA sequence: TGCGCCAGCAGCCTTGGTGGGGCGAACACCGGGGAGCTGTTTTTT. The encoded protein is CASSLGGANTGELFF. The J gene is TRBJ2-2, the V gene TRBV5-1, with D unresolved. CDR3 length equals 15 residues. Germline-derived CDR1 and CDR2 are SGHRS and YFSETQ. V shed 4 bases and J shed 0 bases, with 10 bases lying between them. Looking up the rest from reference TRBV5-1 and TRBJ2-2 gives the full variable domain: KAGVTQTPRYLIKTRGQQVTLSCSPISGHRSVSWYQQTPGQGLQFLFEYFSETQRNKGNFPGRFSGRQFSNSRSEMNVSTLELGDSALYLCASSLGGANTGELFFGEGSRLTVL.

V gene TRBV12-3 or TRBV12-4 combines with J gene TRBJ2-3; D may be TRBD1 or TRBD2 (5 bases each). Trimming removed 10 bases from V and 4 bases from J, with 18 bases in between. This CDR3 spans 14 amino acids. The CDR3 DNA sequence: TGTGCCACCCTATGGGGGAAAGGGGCAGATACGCAGTATTTT. Its protein product is CATLWGKGADTQYF.

There are a few counts of this clonotype. This chain joins TRBV29-1 and TRBJ2-3, with D possibly TRBD2 on 7 matching bases. The germline CDR1 and CDR2 sequences are SQVTM and ANQGSEA. With 2 bases removed from V and 4 bases from J, the gap between germline ends came to 19 bases. The CDR3 runs 16 residues. This CDR3 reads CSVERGGGEWADTQYF. In DNA form, the CDR3 reads TGCAGCGTTGAACGAGGGGGGGGCGAGTGGGCAGATACGCAGTATTTT.

The chain uses TRBV7-2 and TRBJ2-2; a possible D gene is TRBD2 (6 bases). Germline assignment: CDR1 SGHTA and CDR2 FQGNSA. The CDR3 totals 15 residues. Trimming took off 3 bases at V and 6 bases at J, with 14 bases between the two ends. The CDR3 reads CASSFRGGTPGELFF. CDR3 DNA: TGTGCCAGCAGCTTTCGGGGAGGAACACCCGGGGAGCTGTTTTTT.

The chain is built from TRBV4-3 and TRBJ1-2; D uncertain. V lost 0 bases and J lost 7, with 15 bases in between. Germline assignment: CDR1 LGHNA and CDR2 YSLEER. The CDR3 has 15 residues. Written as DNA, the CDR3 is TGCGCCAGCAGCCAAGATGTTTTACGTGTGGGTGGCTACACCTTC. Protein: CASSQDVLRVGGYTF.

There are many counts of this clonotype. The CDR3 DNA reads TGTGCCAGCAGTGGACTAGCGGGCTCAGATACGCAGTATTTT. It specifies CASSGLAGSDTQYF. This chain uses TRBV6-4 with TRBJ2-3, with TRBD2 matching 10 bases. V shed 4 bases and J 4 bases; nucleotides not matched to a gene: 2. The germline gives CDR1 MRHNA, CDR2 SNTAGT. This CDR3 comprises 14 residues.

This clonotype has just a few counts. V gene TRBV6-1 combines with J gene TRBJ2-2, with a possible D match to TRBD1 (6 bases). Germline V lookup: CDR1 MNHNS, CDR2 SASEGT. Trimming pared 2 bases from V and 5 bases from J, leaving 12 bases between. This CDR3 region has 15 residues. The CDR3 bases are TGTGCCAGCAGTGAATCGGGAAGGGGGACCGGGGAGCTGTTTTTT. Protein sequence: CASSESGRGTGELFF.

The chain is built from TRBV11-2 and TRBJ2-6; TRBD1 agrees at 10 bases. The germline V gene encodes CDR1 SGHAT and CDR2 FQNNGV. V trimming: 5 bases; J trimming: 0 bases; junction bases outside the gene matches: 7. This CDR3 region has 18 residues. CDR3 sequence: CASSNDRGRSSGANVLTF. CDR3 bases: TGTGCCAGCAGCAACGACAGGGGGCGAAGCTCTGGGGCCAACGTCCTGACTTTC.

This rearrangement joins TRBV18 to TRBJ1-5, with 9 bases identical to TRBD1. Losses at the gene ends were 4 bases for V and 7 bases for J; bases not matched to a gene: 8. Germline CDR1 is KGHSH and CDR2 is LQKENI. This CDR3 contains 15 residues. CDR3 coding DNA: TGTGCCAGCTCACTACAGGGGGCAGATAGACAGCCCCAGCATTTT. Amino acids: CASSLQGADRQPQHF.

The chain is built from TRBV10-3 and TRBJ1-1; D not resolved. Looked up from germline, CDR1 is ENHRY and CDR2 is SYGVKD. Trimming removed 4 bases from V and 0 bases from J, with 9 bases in between. CDR3 length: 14 residues. CDR3 bases: TGTGCCATCAGTGGCTCAGCCATGAACACTGAAGCTTTCTTT. Translation gives CAISGSAMNTEAFF.